These T cell receptor beta chains were read from a single sample in a study of T cells in Graves' hyperthyroidism and ophthalmopathy. One entry per CDR3 protein, called by TCRdb with MiXCR from the multiplex PCR reads. Among 300,000 to 400,000 distinct CDR3 sequences listed, roughly 14% were seen once. Sample: blood. Every receptor here comes from a young woman with Graves' ophthalmopathy. Each CDR3 is given with its conserved first and last residue. The order of the fields is J gene, clone size, D gene, V gene, CDR3 protein, CDR3 DNA. D genes are given only for firm matches. Where a row states a size, it is once, few, many or the class of an expanded clone; other rows omit it.

j_call: TRBJ1-2
clone_size: .
d_call: .
v_call: TRBV20-1
cdr3_aa: CSASGATGYGYTF
cdr3_nt: TGCAGTGCTAGTGGAGCCACAGGGTATGGCTACACCTTC

j_call: TRBJ2-2
clone_size: .
d_call: TRBD1
v_call: TRBV5-1
cdr3_aa: CASSLDFHRGRTGELFF
cdr3_nt: TGCGCCAGCAGCTTGGATTTCCACAGGGGGCGAACCGGGGAGCTGTTTTTT

j_call: TRBJ2-3
clone_size: many
d_call: TRBD1
v_call: TRBV2
cdr3_aa: CADRGRSDTQYF
cdr3_nt: TGTGCCGACAGGGGAAGATCAGATACGCAGTATTTT

j_call: TRBJ2-1
clone_size: few
d_call: .
v_call: TRBV24-1
cdr3_aa: CATSDGKVLYNEQFF
cdr3_nt: TGTGCCACCAGCGACGGAAAGGTGCTGTACAATGAGCAGTTCTTC

j_call: TRBJ2-1
clone_size: many
d_call: TRBD2
v_call: TRBV11-2
cdr3_aa: CASSYGTSGEQFF
cdr3_nt: TGTGCCAGCAGCTATGGGACTAGCGGTGAGCAGTTCTTC

j_call: TRBJ1-2
clone_size: few
d_call: .
v_call: TRBV28
cdr3_aa: CASLSGRGYGYTF
cdr3_nt: TGTGCCAGTTTATCAGGGAGGGGCTATGGCTACACCTTC

j_call: TRBJ2-1
clone_size: many
d_call: .
v_call: TRBV7-3
cdr3_aa: CASSLNLGNSYNEQFF
cdr3_nt: TGTGCCAGCAGCCTCAATCTGGGGAACTCCTACAATGAGCAGTTCTTC

j_call: TRBJ2-3
clone_size: .
d_call: .
v_call: TRBV5-4
cdr3_aa: CASSLAGSSTDAQYF
cdr3_nt: TGTGCCAGCAGCTTGGCGGGCAGCTCGACAGATGCGCAGTATTTT

j_call: TRBJ1-1
clone_size: .
d_call: .
v_call: TRBV19
cdr3_aa: CASSILGQYTEAFF
cdr3_nt: TGTGCCAGTAGTATCTTAGGGCAGTACACTGAAGCTTTCTTT

j_call: TRBJ2-3
clone_size: many
d_call: TRBD1
v_call: TRBV6-1
cdr3_aa: CASRTRTGKDTQYF
cdr3_nt: TGTGCCAGCAGGACAAGGACAGGGAAGGATACGCAGTATTTT

j_call: TRBJ2-3
clone_size: many
d_call: TRBD2
v_call: TRBV7-3
cdr3_aa: CASSRGLAGATSTDTQYF
cdr3_nt: TGTGCCAGCAGCCGAGGACTAGCGGGGGCGACTAGCACAGATACGCAGTATTTT

j_call: TRBJ1-6
clone_size: many
d_call: .
v_call: TRBV7-9
cdr3_aa: CASSLAGLNSPLHF
cdr3_nt: TGTGCCAGCAGCTTAGCGGGGCTTAATTCACCCCTCCACTTT

j_call: TRBJ1-1
clone_size: many
d_call: TRBD1
v_call: TRBV20-1
cdr3_aa: CSARQGSNTEAFF
cdr3_nt: TGCAGTGCCCGACAGGGGTCGAACACTGAAGCTTTCTTT

j_call: TRBJ2-3
clone_size: .
d_call: .
v_call: TRBV6-6
cdr3_aa: CASSYLGSDTQYF
cdr3_nt: TGTGCCAGCAGTTACTTGGGGTCAGATACGCAGTATTTT

j_call: TRBJ1-2
clone_size: many
d_call: TRBD1
v_call: TRBV28
cdr3_aa: CASIPGGADYGYTF
cdr3_nt: TGTGCCAGCATCCCAGGGGGCGCGGACTATGGCTACACCTTC

j_call: TRBJ2-3
clone_size: many
d_call: .
v_call: TRBV6-2/TRBV6-3
cdr3_aa: CASRPNTDTQYF
cdr3_nt: TGTGCCAGCCGACCGAACACAGATACGCAGTATTTT

j_call: TRBJ2-5
clone_size: many
d_call: .
v_call: TRBV6-1
cdr3_aa: CASSRGIGLETQYF
cdr3_nt: TGTGCCAGCAGCCGGGGGATTGGTTTGGAGACCCAGTACTTC

j_call: TRBJ2-5
clone_size: .
d_call: TRBD2
v_call: TRBV7-2
cdr3_aa: CASSLAAGGVQETQYF
cdr3_nt: TGTGCCAGCAGCCTGGCGGCGGGGGGGGTACAAGAGACCCAGTACTTC

j_call: TRBJ2-2
clone_size: few
d_call: TRBD2
v_call: TRBV15
cdr3_aa: CATSRESLAGANTGELFF
cdr3_nt: TGTGCCACCAGCAGAGAGTCACTAGCGGGGGCTAACACCGGGGAGCTGTTTTTT